These 3 T cell receptor beta chains originate from one sample sequenced in a study of blood T cell repertoires in COVID-19. Produced via immunoSEQ multiplex PCR; TCRdb's table is partial and in-frame only. This sample yields some 700,000 clones, of which 90% are seen a single time; roughly 0.25% belongs to the top ten. The sample taken for sequencing was peripheral blood. The origin of the receptors is a woman between 18 and 29 years old with acute or convalescent COVID-19.

The chain carries TRBV5-1 and TRBJ1-2; a weak D match, TRBD1 (5 bases). CDR1 and CDR2 from the germline V gene are SGHRS and YFSETQ. V lost 0 bases to trimming and J lost 6 bases, with 12 bases between them. The CDR3 is 14 amino acids. The CDR3 nucleotides are TGCGCCAGCAGCTTGGTGGGGGGGTCGGATGGCTACACCTTC. Translating gives CASSLVGGSDGYTF.

This clone was detected once. The chain links TRBV6-5 to TRBJ2-6; 8 bases map to TRBD1. V dropped 9 bases and J dropped 0; count of bases not matched to a gene: 4. The germline gives CDR1 MNHEY, CDR2 SVGAGI. The CDR3 is 15 residues long. CDR3 protein: CASQGAISGANVLTF. The CDR3 coding sequence is TGTGCCAGTCAGGGGGCCATCTCTGGGGCCAACGTCCTGACTTTC.

In this sample, this clone turned up once. This rearrangement joins TRBV14 to TRBJ1-2; 7 nucleotides align to TRBD1. The length of the CDR3 is 14 residues. Trimming removed 1 base from V and 5 bases from J; junction bases left unmatched: 4. Germline CDR1 and CDR2: SGHDN and FVKESK. The CDR3 region has the DNA TGTGCCAGCAGCCAAGGGGACAGCCTATATGGCTACACCTTC. Its translation: CASSQGDSLYGYTF.